This T cell receptor (beta chain) was obtained from a study of cytomegalovirus exposure and HLA in healthy donors. Only a few counts were recorded for this clone. Its specificity is unknown. The PCR made use of 60 Vbeta and 13 Jbeta primers. Sequencing was performed with immunoSEQ multiplex PCR; in TCRdb, only in-frame clones are kept and a portion is missing. The table shows fewer than 200,000 clones, with about an eighth occurring only once. General observations from the study: Upon later analysis, HLA-associated TCR beta chains proved more clonally expanded than other, equally common chains. CMV serostatus stood as the only immune exposure information on hand.

CDR1 is MDHEN and CDR2 is SYDVKM in the germline V gene. CDR3 size: 15 residues. V lost 6 bases and J lost 3; bases outside the gene matches: 8. The chain links TRBV28 to TRBJ2-5, with 9 positions matching TRBD1. The sample taken for sequencing was PBMCs. The TCR comes from a man aged 50 to 59 in good health and CMV-seropositive. For the CDR3, the DNA is TGTGCCAGCAGCCTCCGGACAGGGGACGAAGAGACCCAGTACTTC. Its protein is CASSLRTGDEETQYF.